The 18 T cell receptor beta chains given below trace back to one sample, sequenced in a study of shared clonotypes between healthy human individuals. Sequenced by immunoSEQ multiplex PCR; TCRdb stores in-frame clones only, minus some. The sample includes more than 400,000 clones, about 96% seen only once; the top ten take 0.05% to 0.08%. Sequencing was carried out using naive CD4+ T cells sorted from blood. Subset in this sample: CD45RA+ positively selected. The source of these receptors is a woman in her thirties in good health.

This chain's CDR3 is CASSPSHLGLAAYEQYF. The DNA for the CDR3 is TGCGCCAGCAGCCCAAGCCATCTAGGACTAGCGGCCTACGAGCAGTACTTC. V usage is TRBV4-1 and J usage is TRBJ2-5, with TRBD2 identical over 10 bases. The J call may be incorrect, as the DNA end agrees better with TRBJ2-7. CDR3 size: 17 residues. Looked up from germline, CDR1 is MGHRA and CDR2 is YSYEKL.

The gene calls are TRBV19 and TRBJ1-2, with a possible D match to TRBD1 (6 bases). Germline V gives CDR1 LNHDA, CDR2 SQIVND (reference sequence). The CDR3 spans 16 residues. Trimming cost V 3 bases and J 8 bases, with 22 bases left between them. CDR3 bases: TGTGCCAGTAGTATGTTTCGGGGGGCGCTGGATAACGGCTACACCTTC. As protein: CASSMFRGALDNGYTF.

The J gene is TRBJ1-4, the V gene TRBV5-1, with 8 bases matching TRBD1. Germline V lookup: CDR1 SGHRS, CDR2 YFSETQ. This CDR3 region has 15 residues. Trimming took 7 bases from V and 3 from J; bases not matched to a gene: 8. CDR3 nucleotides: TGCGCCAGCGGGGAGACAGGGGTTGCTAATGAAAAACTGTTTTTT. Its translation: CASGETGVANEKLFF.

This chain links TRBV5-1 with TRBJ1-2, with 8 bases lining up with TRBD1. Unmatched junction bases numbered 13, after V lost 4 bases and J lost 8 bases. The germline gives CDR1 SGHRS, CDR2 YFSETQ. The CDR3 length is 15 residues. The CDR3 reads CASSIGTGVHWGYTF. The CDR3 bases are TGCGCCAGCAGCATAGGGACAGGAGTACACTGGGGCTACACCTTC.

This chain links TRBV14 with TRBJ2-1; D ambiguous. Germline V CDR1 and CDR2: SGHDN, FVKESK. V shed 2 bases and J shed 6 bases, with 8 bases lying between them. CDR3 length equals 13 residues. The CDR3 sequence is CASSQFFLNEQFF. CDR3 DNA: TGTGCCAGCAGCCAATTCTTTCTCAATGAGCAGTTCTTC.

J is TRBJ2-7 and V is TRBV4-1; D might be TRBD2 (5 bases). Trimming removed 0 bases at V and 0 bases at J, with 6 bases between. Germline V gene data show CDR1 as MGHRA and CDR2 as YSYEKL. This CDR3 spans 14 amino acids. CDR3 in DNA: TGCGCCAGCAGCCAAGAGGGGAGCTCCTACGAGCAGTACTTC. It is translated as CASSQEGSSYEQYF.

This sequence joins TRBV28 and TRBJ2-6; unclear D gene. There are 15 residues in the CDR3. V lost 3 bases to trimming and J lost 0 bases, with 6 bases between them. CDR1 and CDR2 (germline): MDHEN, SYDVKM. The CDR3 coding sequence is TGTGCCAGCAGTTTCCCGAACTCTGGGGCCAACGTCCTGACTTTC. Amino acid sequence: CASSFPNSGANVLTF.

This clone was found once. The CDR3 reads CASSSPGTDEQYF. In DNA, the CDR3 is TGCGCCAGCAGCTCGCCCGGGACCGACGAGCAGTACTTC. The genes are TRBV5-1 and TRBJ2-7, with D perhaps assigned TRBD1 or TRBD2 (5 bases each). CDR3 length: 13 amino acids. Trimming left V 3 bases short and J 5 bases short, with 12 bases between. CDR1 and CDR2 (germline): SGHRS, YFSETQ.

The CDR3 reads CSARVAETQYF. Written as DNA, the CDR3 is TGCAGTGCTAGAGTGGCGGAGACCCAGTACTTC. V gene TRBV20-1 combines with J gene TRBJ2-5, with D unclear. The germline gives CDR1 DFQATT, CDR2 SNEGSKA (reference sequence). Trimming took off 1 base at V and 5 bases at J, with 5 bases between the two ends. This CDR3 has 11 amino acids.

This clone was observed a handful of times. The chain joins TRBV27 to TRBJ1-2; the D is unclear. The CDR3 spans 13 residues. The germline V and J ends were trimmed by 5 bases and 7 bases, with 14 bases remaining between them. Germline V gene lookup returns CDR1 MNHEY and CDR2 SMNVEV (reference sequence). Here the CDR3 DNA reads TGTGCCAGCAGTCCATCACCCCTGGGTGGCTACACCTTC. Translated, it gives CASSPSPLGGYTF.

The chain carries TRBV10-1 and TRBJ2-7; D ambiguous. The germline V gene has CDR1 WNHNN and CDR2 SYGVQD (reference sequence). The CDR3 runs 16 residues. V lost 0 bases and J 2 bases, leaving 14 bases between the germline ends. The DNA of the CDR3 is TGCGCCAGCAGTGAGTCGAAGTCGTGGTCCCCCTACGAGCAGTACTTC. This encodes CASSESKSWSPYEQYF.

The chain recombines TRBV27 with TRBJ1-1; D unclear. This CDR3 comprises 13 residues. From germline, CDR1 is MNHEY and CDR2 SMNVEV (reference sequence). V was trimmed by 3 bases and J by 5 bases, leaving 10 bases between them. The CDR3 nucleotides read TGTGCCAGCAGTTTTCAACGAGGGACTGAAGCTTTCTTT. As protein: CASSFQRGTEAFF.

V usage is TRBV28 and J usage is TRBJ2-7, with TRBD2 as a possible D gene (5 bases). CDR1 and CDR2 from the germline V gene are MDHEN and SYDVKM. This CDR3 spans 13 amino acids. V was trimmed by 5 bases and J by 5 bases, leaving 13 bases between them. Written as DNA, the CDR3 is TGTGCCAGCAGTCGGGCGACCGGGGACGAGCAGTACTTC. Translated: CASSRATGDEQYF.

The chain couples TRBV11-2 to TRBJ2-7; unclear D gene. Trimming removed 2 bases from V and 0 bases from J, with 17 bases in between. The CDR3 extends over 17 amino acids. Germline-derived CDR1 and CDR2 are SGHAT and FQNNGV. The CDR3 nucleotides are TGTGCCAGCAGCTTACGCGTCGGTGCGGAGCTCTCCTACGAGCAGTACTTC. It translates to CASSLRVGAELSYEQYF.

The J gene is TRBJ1-1, the V gene TRBV28; no firm D call. V was pared by 3 bases and J by 1 base, with 12 bases between. Germline V lookup: CDR1 MDHEN, CDR2 SYDVKM. The CDR3 extends over 15 amino acids. This chain's CDR3 is CASSLFQNGNTEAFF. CDR3 in DNA: TGTGCCAGCAGTTTGTTTCAAAATGGGAACACTGAAGCTTTCTTT. Supplemented by reference TRBV28 and TRBJ1-1, the full variable domain reads DVKVTQSSRYLVKRTGEKVFLECVQDMDHENMFWYRQDPGLGLRLIYFSYDVKMKEKGDIPEGYSVSREKKERFSLILESASTNQTSMYLCASSLFQNGNTEAFFGQGTRLTVV.

The chain has TRBV4-1 and TRBJ1-3; a possible D gene is TRBD1 (6 bases). The length of the CDR3 is 16 residues. V was pared by 9 bases and J by 0 bases, with 18 bases between. Germline V CDR1 and CDR2: MGHRA, YSYEKL. Here the CDR3 reads CASKPRSGASGNTIYF. The DNA for the CDR3 is TGCGCCAGTAAACCGAGATCAGGGGCCTCTGGAAACACCATATATTTT.

The chain uses TRBV11-2 and TRBJ1-6, with 10 bases identical to TRBD1. This CDR3 has 17 residues. CDR1 SGHAT and CDR2 FQNNGV come from the germline V gene. V shed 0 bases and J 9 bases; nucleotides not matched to a gene: 8. The CDR3 coding sequence is TGTGCCAGCAGCTTAGAGGGGACCGGGACAGGGGTTTCACCCCTCCACTTT. It specifies CASSLEGTGTGVSPLHF.

The CDR3 region is CASSQDRQGIHEQYF. In DNA, the CDR3 is TGCGCCAGCAGCCAAGATAGACAGGGAATCCACGAGCAGTACTTC. The gene calls are TRBV4-1 and TRBJ2-7, with 7 positions matching TRBD1. The CDR3 has 15 residues. Germline CDR1 MGHRA, CDR2 YSYEKL. The junction had 7 bases not matched to a gene; V was cut back by 0 bases and J by 5 bases.